A selection of T cell receptor beta chains follows, all from one sample in a study of T cell changes during pregnancy in multiple sclerosis. The assay was immunoSEQ multiplex PCR, and TCRdb's table has in-frame clones only and misses some. The table records some 93,000 clones, 85% to 95% of them present only once. This sample comprised peripheral blood, obtained after pregnancy. The receptors derive from a female donor with multiple sclerosis, enrolled in a pregnancy study. Both conserved end residues are part of each CDR3. D genes are given only for firm matches. Clone size appears in some rows only: once, few, many, or a class for an expanded clone.

TRBJ1-5 NA TRBV2 NA TGTGCCAGCAGCGCACAGAGTAGCAATCAGCCCCAGCATTTT CASSAQSSNQPQHF
TRBJ1-4 NA TRBV5-1 NA TGCGCCAGCAGCTACCGGGGGGGAACTAATGAAAAACTGTTTTTT CASSYRGGTNEKLFF
TRBJ1-1 NA TRBV18 TRBD1 TGTGCCAGCTCATCGACAGGGCTAAAGAACACTGAAGCTTTCTTT CASSSTGLKNTEAFF
TRBJ2-1 NA TRBV7-9 NA TGTGCCAGCAGCCCCCCGGTCTCTATTGGGGGGGAGCAGTTCTTC CASSPPVSIGGEQFF
TRBJ1-2 NA TRBV6-1 TRBD1 TGTGCCAGCAGTGAAGAAACCGGGACAGGATTCTATGGCTACACCTTC CASSEETGTGFYGYTF
TRBJ2-5 NA TRBV7-2 TRBD2 TGTGCCAGCAGCTTTGGGGGAGGGGAGACCCAGTACTTC CASSFGGGETQYF
TRBJ1-1 once TRBV5-4 TRBD1 TGTGCCAGCAGCTTGGAAGACAGGGGCACTGAAGCTTTCTTT CASSLEDRGTEAFF
TRBJ2-7 NA TRBV6-5 TRBD2 TGTGCCAGCAGACAACCGGGACTAGCGGGGGAGCAGTACTTC CASRQPGLAGEQYF
TRBJ2-3 NA TRBV19 TRBD1 TGTGCCAGTACCCAAAGCGGACAGGGCCAAGCAGATACGCAGTATTTT CASTQSGQGQADTQYF
TRBJ2-3 NA TRBV27 NA TGTGCCAGCAGTTTATTCGGCGGGGCGACCGAGGATACGCAGTATTTT CASSLFGGATEDTQYF
TRBJ2-3 NA TRBV4-3 TRBD2 TGCGCCAGCAGCCATGGACGACTAGCGGGGGGAACAGATACGCAGTATTTT CASSHGRLAGGTDTQYF
TRBJ1-3 NA TRBV5-8 NA TGTGCCAGCAGCTTCAGCGGAGGATCTGGAAACACCATATATTTT CASSFSGGSGNTIYF
TRBJ1-2 NA TRBV29-1 NA TGCAGCGTTGATAGGCAGGGGAGTGGCTACACCTTC CSVDRQGSGYTF
TRBJ1-1 NA TRBV11-2 TRBD1 TGTGCCAGCAGGGGTAGATGGGGACAGATGAACACTGAAGCTTTCTTT CASRGRWGQMNTEAFF
TRBJ1-2 NA TRBV18 TRBD1 TGTGCCAGCTCACGGTGGGACAGCCTTAACTATGGCTACACCTTC CASSRWDSLNYGYTF
TRBJ2-1 NA TRBV7-2 TRBD2 TGTGCCAGCAGCTTAGGCGGGGGGGCCGGAAATGAGCAGTTCTTC CASSLGGGAGNEQFF
TRBJ2-5 NA TRBV6-5 TRBD2 TGTGCCAGCAGTTGGGACTACCACCAAGAGACCCAGTACTTC CASSWDYHQETQYF
TRBJ1-5 NA TRBV5-1 NA TGCGCCAGCAGCAATGGGGGCATCAATCAGCCCCAGCATTTT CASSNGGINQPQHF
TRBJ1-2 NA TRBV5-5 NA TGTGCCAGCAGCCCAACGCCGACAGGCGCCTCTAACTATGGCTACACCTTC CASSPTPTGASNYGYTF
TRBJ2-7 NA TRBV6-5 NA TGTGCCAGCAAGGGAGAAGCCTACGAGCAGTACTTC CASKGEAYEQYF
TRBJ2-5 few TRBV11-2 TRBD2 TGTGCCAGCAGCTTAGGTGCGGCTAGCGGGCGGGGAGAGACCCAGTACTTC CASSLGAASGRGETQYF
TRBJ1-2 NA TRBV7-2 NA TGTGCCAGCAGCTTAGGAGGCATGGACATCTATGGCTACACCTTC CASSLGGMDIYGYTF
TRBJ2-7 NA TRBV7-9 NA TGTGCCAGCAGCCCCTCCGACCGGGATGGGAAGCAGTACTTC CASSPSDRDGKQYF
TRBJ1-4 NA TRBV28 NA TGTGCCAGCAGTCCCCCCCGTCGGAGACTGTTTTTT CASSPPRRRLFF
TRBJ2-1 NA TRBV9 TRBD2 TGTGCCAGCAGCGTAGGGGGGGGCAATGAGCAGTTCTTC CASSVGGGNEQFF
TRBJ2-1 once TRBV10-1 TRBD2 TGCGCCAGCAGCCAAATCGGGAGCGGGAGATACAATGAGCAGTTCTTC CASSQIGSGRYNEQFF
TRBJ1-2 NA TRBV7-2 TRBD1 TGTGCCAGCAGCTCCGGGACAGGGGGCGGTCGGGGCTACACCTTC CASSSGTGGGRGYTF